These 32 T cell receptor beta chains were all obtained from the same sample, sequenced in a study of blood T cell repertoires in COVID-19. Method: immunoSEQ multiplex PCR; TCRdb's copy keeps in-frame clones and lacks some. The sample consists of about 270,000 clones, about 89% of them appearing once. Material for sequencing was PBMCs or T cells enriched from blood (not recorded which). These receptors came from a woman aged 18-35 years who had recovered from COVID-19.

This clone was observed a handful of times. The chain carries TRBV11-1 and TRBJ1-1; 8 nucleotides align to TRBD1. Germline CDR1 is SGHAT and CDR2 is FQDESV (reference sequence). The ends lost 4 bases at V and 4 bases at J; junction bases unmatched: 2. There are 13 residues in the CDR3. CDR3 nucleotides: TGTGCCAGCAGCTCGACAGGGGTCACTGAAGCTTTCTTT. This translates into CASSSTGVTEAFF.

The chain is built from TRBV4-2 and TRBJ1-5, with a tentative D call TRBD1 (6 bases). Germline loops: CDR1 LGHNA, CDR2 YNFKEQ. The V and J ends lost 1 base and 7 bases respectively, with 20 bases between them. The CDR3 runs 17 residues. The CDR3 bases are TGTGCCAGCAGCCAAGTCTATGGGCTATTCACAGGGCAGCCCCAGCATTTT. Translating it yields CASSQVYGLFTGQPQHF.

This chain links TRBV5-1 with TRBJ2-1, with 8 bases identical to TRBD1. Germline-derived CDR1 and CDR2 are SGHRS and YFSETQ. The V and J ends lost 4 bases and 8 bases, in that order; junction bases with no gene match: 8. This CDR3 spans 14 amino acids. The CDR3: CASSTGQGIDEQFF. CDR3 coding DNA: TGCGCCAGCAGCACCGGACAGGGAATTGATGAGCAGTTCTTC.

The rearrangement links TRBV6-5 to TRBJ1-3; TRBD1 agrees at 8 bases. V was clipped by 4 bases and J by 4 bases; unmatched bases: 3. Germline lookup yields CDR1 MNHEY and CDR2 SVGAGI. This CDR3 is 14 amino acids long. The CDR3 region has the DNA TGTGCCAGCAGTTCAGGGGGCGCGGGAAACACCATATATTTT. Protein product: CASSSGGAGNTIYF.

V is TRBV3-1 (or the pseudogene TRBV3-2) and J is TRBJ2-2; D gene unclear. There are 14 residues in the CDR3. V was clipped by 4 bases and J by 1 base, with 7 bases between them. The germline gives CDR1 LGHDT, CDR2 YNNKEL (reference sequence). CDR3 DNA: TGTGCCAGCAGCCTTACCGGGAACACCGGGGAGCTGTTTTTT. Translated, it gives CASSLTGNTGELFF.

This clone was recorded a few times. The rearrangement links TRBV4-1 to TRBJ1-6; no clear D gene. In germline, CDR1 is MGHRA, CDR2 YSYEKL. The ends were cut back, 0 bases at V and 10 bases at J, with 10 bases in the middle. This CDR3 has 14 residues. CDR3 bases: TGCGCCAGCAGCCAAGAAACGGTCCTATCACCCCTCCACTTT. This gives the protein CASSQETVLSPLHF.

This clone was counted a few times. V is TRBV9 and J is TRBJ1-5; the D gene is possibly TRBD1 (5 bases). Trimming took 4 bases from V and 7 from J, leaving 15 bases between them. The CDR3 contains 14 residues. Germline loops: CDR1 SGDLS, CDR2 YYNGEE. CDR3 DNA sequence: TGTGCCAGCAGCCTGGACCAGGGCCGGCAGCCCCAGCATTTT. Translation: CASSLDQGRQPQHF.

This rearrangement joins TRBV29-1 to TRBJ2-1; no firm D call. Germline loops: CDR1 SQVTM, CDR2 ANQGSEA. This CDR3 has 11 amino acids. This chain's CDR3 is CSASVVKEQFF. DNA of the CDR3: TGCAGTGCTTCGGTGGTTAAGGAGCAGTTCTTC.

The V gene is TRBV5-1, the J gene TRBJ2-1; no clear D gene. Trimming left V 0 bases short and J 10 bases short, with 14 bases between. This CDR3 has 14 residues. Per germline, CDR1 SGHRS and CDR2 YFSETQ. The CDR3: CASSLAVGSGEQFF. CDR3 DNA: TGCGCCAGCAGCTTGGCGGTTGGGTCCGGGGAGCAGTTCTTC.

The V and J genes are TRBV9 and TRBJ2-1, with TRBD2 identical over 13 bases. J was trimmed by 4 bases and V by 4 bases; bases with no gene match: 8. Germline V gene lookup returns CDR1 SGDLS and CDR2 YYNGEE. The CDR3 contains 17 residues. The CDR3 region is CASSPGLAGAQYNEQFF. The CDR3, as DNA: TGTGCCAGCAGCCCCGGACTAGCGGGGGCCCAGTACAATGAGCAGTTCTTC. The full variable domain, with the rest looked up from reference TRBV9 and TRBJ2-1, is DSGVTQTPKHLITATGQRVTLRCSPRSGDLSVYWYQQSLDQGLQFLIQYYNGEERAKGNILERFSAQQFPDLHSELNLSSLELGDSALYFCASSPGLAGAQYNEQFFGPGTRLTVL.

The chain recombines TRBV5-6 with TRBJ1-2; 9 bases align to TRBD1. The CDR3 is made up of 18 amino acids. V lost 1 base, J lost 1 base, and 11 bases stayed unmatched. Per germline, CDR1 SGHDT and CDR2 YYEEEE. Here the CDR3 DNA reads TGTGCCAGCAGCTTGACCCACAGGGGGCAGCGGTTTAACTATGGCTACACCTTC. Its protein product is CASSLTHRGQRFNYGYTF.

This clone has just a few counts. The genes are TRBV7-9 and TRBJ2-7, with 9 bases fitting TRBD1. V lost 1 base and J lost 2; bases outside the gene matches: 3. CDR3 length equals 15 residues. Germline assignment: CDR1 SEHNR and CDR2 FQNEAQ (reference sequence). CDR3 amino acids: CASSLDWTGAYEQYF. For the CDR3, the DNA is TGTGCCAGCAGCTTAGATTGGACAGGGGCCTACGAGCAGTACTTC.

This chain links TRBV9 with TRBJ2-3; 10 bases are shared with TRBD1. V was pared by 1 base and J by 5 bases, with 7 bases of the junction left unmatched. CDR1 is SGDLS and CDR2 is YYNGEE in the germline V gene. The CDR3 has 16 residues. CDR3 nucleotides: TGTGCCAGCAGCGTAAGGCGACAGGGGGCGAAAGATACGCAGTATTTT. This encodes CASSVRRQGAKDTQYF.

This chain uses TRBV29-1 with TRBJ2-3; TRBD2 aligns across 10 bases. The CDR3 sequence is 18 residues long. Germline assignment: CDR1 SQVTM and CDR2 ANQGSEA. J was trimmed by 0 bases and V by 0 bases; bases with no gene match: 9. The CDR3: CSVEDLWTSGYSTDTQYF. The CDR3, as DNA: TGCAGCGTTGAAGATCTTTGGACTAGCGGCTATAGCACAGATACGCAGTATTTT.

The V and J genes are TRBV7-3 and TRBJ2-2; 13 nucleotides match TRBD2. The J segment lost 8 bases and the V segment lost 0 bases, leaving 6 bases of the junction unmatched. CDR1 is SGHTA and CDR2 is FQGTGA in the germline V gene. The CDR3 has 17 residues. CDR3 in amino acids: CASSLTGTSGNRGELFF. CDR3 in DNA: TGTGCCAGCAGCTTAACGGGGACTAGCGGGAACCGAGGGGAGCTGTTTTTT.

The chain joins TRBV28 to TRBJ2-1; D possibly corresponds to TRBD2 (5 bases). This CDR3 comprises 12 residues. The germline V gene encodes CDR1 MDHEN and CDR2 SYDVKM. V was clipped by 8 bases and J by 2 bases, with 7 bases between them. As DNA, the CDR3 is TGTGCCAGCGGAGGACCCTACAATGAGCAGTTCTTC. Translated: CASGGPYNEQFF.

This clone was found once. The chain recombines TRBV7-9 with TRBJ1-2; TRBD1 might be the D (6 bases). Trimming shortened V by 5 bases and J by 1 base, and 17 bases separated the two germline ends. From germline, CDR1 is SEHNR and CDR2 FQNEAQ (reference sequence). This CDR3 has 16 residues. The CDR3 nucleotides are TGTGCCAGCAGCGCTGCCACAGGGAGCCTTAACTATGGCTACACCTTC. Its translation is CASSAATGSLNYGYTF.

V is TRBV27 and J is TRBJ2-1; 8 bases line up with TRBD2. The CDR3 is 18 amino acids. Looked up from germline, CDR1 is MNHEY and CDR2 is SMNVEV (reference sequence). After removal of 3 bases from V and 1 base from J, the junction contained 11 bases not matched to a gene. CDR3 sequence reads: CASSFRAGGPLSYNEQFF. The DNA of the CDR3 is TGTGCCAGCAGTTTCCGGGCGGGAGGACCTCTATCCTACAATGAGCAGTTCTTC.

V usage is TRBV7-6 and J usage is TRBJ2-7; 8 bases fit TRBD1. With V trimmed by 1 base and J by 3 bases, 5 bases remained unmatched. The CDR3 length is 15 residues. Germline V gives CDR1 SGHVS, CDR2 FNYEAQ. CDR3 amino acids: CASSLGQGFFYEQYF. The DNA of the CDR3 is TGTGCCAGCAGCTTAGGACAGGGGTTTTTCTACGAGCAGTACTTC.

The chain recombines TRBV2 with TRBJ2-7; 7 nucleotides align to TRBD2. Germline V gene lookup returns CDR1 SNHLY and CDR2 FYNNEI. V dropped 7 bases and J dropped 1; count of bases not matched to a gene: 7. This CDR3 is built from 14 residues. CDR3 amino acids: CASTESSGSYEQYF. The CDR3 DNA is TGTGCCAGCACCGAATCTAGCGGATCCTACGAGCAGTACTTC.

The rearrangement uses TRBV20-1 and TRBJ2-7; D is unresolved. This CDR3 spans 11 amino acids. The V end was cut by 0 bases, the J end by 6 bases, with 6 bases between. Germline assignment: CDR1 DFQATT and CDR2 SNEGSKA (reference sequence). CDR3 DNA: TGCAGTGCTAGAGATAGATTCGAGCAGTACTTC. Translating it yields CSARDRFEQYF.

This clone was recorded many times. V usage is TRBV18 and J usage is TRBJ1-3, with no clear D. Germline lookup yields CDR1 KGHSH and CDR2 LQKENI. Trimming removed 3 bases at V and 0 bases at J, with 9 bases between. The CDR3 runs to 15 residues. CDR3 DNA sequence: TGTGCCAGCTCACCCCAACAATACTCTGGAAACACCATATATTTT. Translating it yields CASSPQQYSGNTIYF.

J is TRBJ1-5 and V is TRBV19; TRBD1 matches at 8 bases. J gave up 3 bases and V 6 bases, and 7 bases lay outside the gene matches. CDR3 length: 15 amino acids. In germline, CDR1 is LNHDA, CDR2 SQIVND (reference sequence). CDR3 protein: CASSPRTGLNQPQHF. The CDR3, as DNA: TGTGCCAGTAGCCCCCGGACAGGGCTCAATCAGCCCCAGCATTTT.

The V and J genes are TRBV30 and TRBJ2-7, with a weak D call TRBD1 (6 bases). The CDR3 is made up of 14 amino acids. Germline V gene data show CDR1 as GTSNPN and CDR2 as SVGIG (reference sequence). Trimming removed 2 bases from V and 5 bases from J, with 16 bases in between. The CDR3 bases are TGTGCCTGGAGTCCCCCCGGACAGTTTAACGAGCAGTACTTC. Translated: CAWSPPGQFNEQYF.

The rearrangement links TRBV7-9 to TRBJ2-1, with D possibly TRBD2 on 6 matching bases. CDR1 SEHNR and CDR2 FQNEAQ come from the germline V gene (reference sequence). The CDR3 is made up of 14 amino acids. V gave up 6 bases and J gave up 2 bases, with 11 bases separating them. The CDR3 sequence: CASSRSGPYNEQFF. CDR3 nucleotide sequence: TGTGCCAGCAGTCGTAGCGGACCCTACAATGAGCAGTTCTTC.

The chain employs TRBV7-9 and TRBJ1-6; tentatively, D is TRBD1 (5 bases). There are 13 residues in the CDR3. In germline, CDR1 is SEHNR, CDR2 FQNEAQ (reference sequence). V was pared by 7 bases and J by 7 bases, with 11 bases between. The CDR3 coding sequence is TGTGCCAGCACCTGGGGGGAAAATTCACCCCTCCACTTT. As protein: CASTWGENSPLHF.

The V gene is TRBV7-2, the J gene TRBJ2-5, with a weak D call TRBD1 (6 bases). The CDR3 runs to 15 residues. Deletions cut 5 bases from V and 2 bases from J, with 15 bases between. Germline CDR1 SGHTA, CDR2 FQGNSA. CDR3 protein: CASSQTWTEQETQYF. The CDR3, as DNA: TGTGCCAGCAGCCAGACCTGGACAGAACAAGAGACCCAGTACTTC.

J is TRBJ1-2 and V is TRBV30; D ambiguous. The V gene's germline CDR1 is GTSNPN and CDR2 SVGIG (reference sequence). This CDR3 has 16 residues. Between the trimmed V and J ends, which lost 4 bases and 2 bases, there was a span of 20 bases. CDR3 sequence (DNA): TGTGCCTGGAATACCCTCTTGGGCAGAGCAAACTATGGCTACACCTTC. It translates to CAWNTLLGRANYGYTF.

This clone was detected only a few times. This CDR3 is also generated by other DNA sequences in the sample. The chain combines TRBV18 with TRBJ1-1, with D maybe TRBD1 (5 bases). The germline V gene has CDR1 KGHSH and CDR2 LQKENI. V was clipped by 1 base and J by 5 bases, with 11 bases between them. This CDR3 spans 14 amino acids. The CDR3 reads CASSPQGLGTEAFF. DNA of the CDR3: TGTGCCAGCTCACCACAGGGGCTCGGGACTGAAGCTTTCTTT.

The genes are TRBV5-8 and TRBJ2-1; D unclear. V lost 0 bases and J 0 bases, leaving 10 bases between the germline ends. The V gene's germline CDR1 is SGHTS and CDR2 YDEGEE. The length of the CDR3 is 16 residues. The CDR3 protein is CASSLGLLSSYNEQFF. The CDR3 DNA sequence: TGTGCCAGCAGCTTGGGTCTGCTGAGCTCCTACAATGAGCAGTTCTTC.

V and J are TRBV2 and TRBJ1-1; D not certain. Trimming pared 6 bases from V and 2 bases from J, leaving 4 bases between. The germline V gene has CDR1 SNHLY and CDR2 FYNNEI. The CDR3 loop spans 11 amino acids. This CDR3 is CASRQNTEAFF. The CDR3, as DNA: TGTGCCAGCAGACAAAACACTGAAGCTTTCTTT.

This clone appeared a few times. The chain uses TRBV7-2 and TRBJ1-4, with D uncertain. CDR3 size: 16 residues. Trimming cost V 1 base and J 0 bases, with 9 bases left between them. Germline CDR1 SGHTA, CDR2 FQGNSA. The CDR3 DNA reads TGTGCCAGCAGCTTAGGGGTGGGAGCAACTAATGAAAAACTGTTTTTT. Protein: CASSLGVGATNEKLFF.